The clone carrying this TCR beta chain was counted many times. The antigen remains undetermined. The CDR3 contains 14 residues. Trimming pared 3 bases from V and 3 bases from J, leaving 12 bases between. Germline lookup yields CDR1 MNHEY and CDR2 SMNVEV (reference sequence). These data are taken from a study of T-cell memory formation after mild COVID-19. Study-level background: Clustering of TCRs was largely donor specific. Study results and limitations: Prior to infection, memory already included some responding clones, suggesting cross-reactive memory joined. Most CD4+ clones that shrank were in CM and EM, while CD8+ ones turned up in EMRA.

MiXCR, run by TCRdb on the 5' RACE reads, gives a single entry per CDR3 protein. The sample carries fewer than 60,000 distinct CDR3 sequences, roughly an eighth recorded once. This receptor was identified in a man aged 18 to 29 who had mild COVID-19 (a few samples of this study predate the infection). Cell type and time point are not known. The chain joins TRBV27 to TRBJ2-7, with unresolved D. The material sequenced was PBMCs or a T cell subset sorted from them (not recorded which). CDR3: CASSFSGTFYEQYF. The CDR3 bases are TGTGCCAGCAGTTTTTCGGGTACTTTCTACGAGCAGTACTTC.